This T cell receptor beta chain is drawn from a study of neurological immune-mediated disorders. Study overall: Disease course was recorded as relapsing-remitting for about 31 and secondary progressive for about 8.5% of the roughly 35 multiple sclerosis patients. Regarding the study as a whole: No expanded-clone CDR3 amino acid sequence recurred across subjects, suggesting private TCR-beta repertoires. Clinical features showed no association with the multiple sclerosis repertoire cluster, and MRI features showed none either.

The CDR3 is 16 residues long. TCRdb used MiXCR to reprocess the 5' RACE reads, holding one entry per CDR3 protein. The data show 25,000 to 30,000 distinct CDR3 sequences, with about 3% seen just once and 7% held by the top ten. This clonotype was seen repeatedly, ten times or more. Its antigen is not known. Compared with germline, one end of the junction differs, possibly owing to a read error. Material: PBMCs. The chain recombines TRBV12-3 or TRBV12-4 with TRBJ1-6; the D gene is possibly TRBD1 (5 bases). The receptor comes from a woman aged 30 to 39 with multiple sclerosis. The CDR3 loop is CASSLRIGWSLGPLNF. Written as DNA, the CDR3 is TGTGCCAGCAGTTTACGGATAGGTTGGAGTTTGGGACCCCTCAACTTT.